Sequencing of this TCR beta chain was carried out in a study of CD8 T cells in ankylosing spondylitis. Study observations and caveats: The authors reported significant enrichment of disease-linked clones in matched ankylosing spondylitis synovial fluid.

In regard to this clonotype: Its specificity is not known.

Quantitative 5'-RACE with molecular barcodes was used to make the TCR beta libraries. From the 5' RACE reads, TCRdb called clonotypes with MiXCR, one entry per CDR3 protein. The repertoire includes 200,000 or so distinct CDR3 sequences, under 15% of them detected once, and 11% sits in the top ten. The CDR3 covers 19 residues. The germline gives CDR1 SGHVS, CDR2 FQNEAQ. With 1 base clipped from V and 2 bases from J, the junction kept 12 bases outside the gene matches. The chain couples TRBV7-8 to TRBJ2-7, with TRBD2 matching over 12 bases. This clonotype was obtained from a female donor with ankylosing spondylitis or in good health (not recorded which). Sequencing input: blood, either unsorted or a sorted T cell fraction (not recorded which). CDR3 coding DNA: TGTGCCAGCAGCTTAGGGCTAGCGGGAGGGCGTCTTACTCCCTACGAGCAGTACTTC. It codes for CASSLGLAGGRLTPYEQYF.